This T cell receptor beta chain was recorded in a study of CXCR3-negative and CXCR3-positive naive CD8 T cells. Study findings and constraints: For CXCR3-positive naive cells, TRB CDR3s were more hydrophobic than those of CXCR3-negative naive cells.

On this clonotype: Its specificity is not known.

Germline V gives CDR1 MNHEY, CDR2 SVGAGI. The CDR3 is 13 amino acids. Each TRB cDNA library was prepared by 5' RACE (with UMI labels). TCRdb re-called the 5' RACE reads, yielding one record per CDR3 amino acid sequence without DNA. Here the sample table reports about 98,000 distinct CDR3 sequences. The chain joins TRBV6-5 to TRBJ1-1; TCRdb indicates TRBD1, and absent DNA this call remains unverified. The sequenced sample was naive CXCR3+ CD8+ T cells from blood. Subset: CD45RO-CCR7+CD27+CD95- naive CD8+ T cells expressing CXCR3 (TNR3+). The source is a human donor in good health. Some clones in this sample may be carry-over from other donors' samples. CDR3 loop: CASMMGAHTEAFF.